This T cell receptor beta chain was captured by sequencing in a study of T-cell reconstitution after alpha-beta-depleted transplantation in children. Study-level findings and limits: A year post-transplant, T-cell counts and diversity derived mostly from newly produced T cells. Where alpha-beta T cells came from about two months after transplant was reportedly several hundred expanded graft clones. High day-60 TCRbeta diversity in some patients came from surviving recipient T cells and thymic progenitors.

In regard to this clonotype: Its specificity is unknown. Sequence at one end of the junction differs from germline and may be a read error.

Unique molecular identifiers were incorporated when the TCRbeta library was constructed. TCRdb re-called the PCR reads through MiXCR, storing one row per CDR3 protein. The sample lists about 870,000 distinct CDR3 sequences, 15% to 20% occurring once. The sequences come from PBMCs, mostly from graft donor cells, collected 360 days after TCRalphabeta/CD19-depleted stem cell transplant. The sequence came from a male patient under 18 who had a stem cell transplant for acute lymphoblastic leukemia, so the T cells may come from the graft donor.

CDR3 in amino acids: CVSSFGGETQYF. The CDR3 DNA follows: TGTGTCAGCAGTTTTGGGGGTGAGACCCAGTACTTC. V usage is TRBV12-3 or TRBV12-4 and J usage is TRBJ2-5; D possibly matches TRBD1 or TRBD2 (5 bases each). CDR3 size: 12 residues.